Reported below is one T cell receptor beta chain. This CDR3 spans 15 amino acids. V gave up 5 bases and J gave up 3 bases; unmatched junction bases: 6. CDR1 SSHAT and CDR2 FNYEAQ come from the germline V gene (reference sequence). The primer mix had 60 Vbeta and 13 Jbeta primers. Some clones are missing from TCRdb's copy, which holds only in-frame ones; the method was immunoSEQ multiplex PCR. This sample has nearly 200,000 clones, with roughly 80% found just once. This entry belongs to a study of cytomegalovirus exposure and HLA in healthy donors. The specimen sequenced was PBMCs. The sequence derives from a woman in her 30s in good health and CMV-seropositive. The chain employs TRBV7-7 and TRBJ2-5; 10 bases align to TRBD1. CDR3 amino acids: CASSATGTGEETQYF. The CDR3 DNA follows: TGTGCCAGCAGCGCGACCGGGACAGGGGAAGAGACCCAGTACTTC.